This is a list of T cell receptor beta chains from one sample in a study of OX40 agonist ivuxolimab in advanced cancers. Some clones are missing from TCRdb's copy, which holds only in-frame ones; the method was immunoSEQ multiplex PCR. The sample yields roughly 30,000 clones, roughly 91% seen once. The source was CD4+ or CD8+ T cells sorted from blood, collected in a trial of the OX40 agonist ivuxolimab. The receptors shown here come from an adult with an advanced solid tumor such as melanoma, head and neck, liver or kidney cancer. Both conserved end residues are part of each CDR3. The D gene is left open where the match is weak. Rows give clone size only sometimes, using once, few, many, or a class for an expanded clone.

cdr3_length	d_call	v_call	clone_size	j_call	cdr3_nt	cdr3_aa
15	-	TRBV4-3	-	TRBJ1-1	TGCGCCAGCAGCCCTCGAACGGTTCTGAACACTGAAGCTTTCTTT	CASSPRTVLNTEAFF
12	-	TRBV11-2	-	TRBJ2-3	TGTGCCAGCAGCTCATACACAGATACGCAGTATTTT	CASSSYTDTQYF
14	-	TRBV11-2	-	TRBJ2-3	TGTGCCAGCAGCTTAGTTGGCGGGACAGATACGCAGTATTTT	CASSLVGGTDTQYF
15	-	TRBV7-2	-	TRBJ1-5	TGTGCCAGCAGCCCAACGTTCCAGTCCAATCAGCCCCAGCATTTT	CASSPTFQSNQPQHF
16	TRBD1	TRBV30	-	TRBJ1-4	TGTGCCTGGAGCCGGGACAGGGGGTTAACTAATGAAAAACTGTTTTTT	CAWSRDRGLTNEKLFF
14	TRBD2	TRBV29-1	-	TRBJ2-7	TGCAGCGTTGAAGAGCCAGCGGGGTCCTACGAGCAGTACTTC	CSVEEPAGSYEQYF
16	TRBD1	TRBV19	-	TRBJ2-2	TGTGCCAGTAGTCTCCGACAGGGGGCGGTCACCGGGGAGCTGTTTTTT	CASSLRQGAVTGELFF
14	-	TRBV5-1	-	TRBJ1-2	TGCGCCAGCAGCTTGGAAGCAGGAGACTATGGCTACACCTTC	CASSLEAGDYGYTF
15	TRBD1	TRBV4-3	-	TRBJ2-1	TGCGCCAGCAGCCAGGGGACAGGGGTTTTTAATGAGCAGTTCTTC	CASSQGTGVFNEQFF
15	-	TRBV29-1	-	TRBJ2-7	TGCAGCGTTGAGACGTCTTCAGGGGAATCCTACGAGCAGTACTTC	CSVETSSGESYEQYF
12	-	TRBV11-3	once	TRBJ2-7	TGTGCCAGCAGCTTTGACTCCTACGAGCAGTACTTC	CASSFDSYEQYF
14	-	TRBV6-6	-	TRBJ2-2	TGTGCCAGCACCTACAGGCGGGACACCGGGGAGCTGTTTTTT	CASTYRRDTGELFF
18	TRBD2	TRBV30	-	TRBJ2-7	TGTGCCTGGAGCCCCGACAAGGGGCTAGCGGGAGGGCACCACGAGCAGTACTTC	CAWSPDKGLAGGHHEQYF
14	-	TRBV2	-	TRBJ2-6	TGTGCCATCCCGGACATCTCTGGGGCCAACGTCCTGACTTTC	CAIPDISGANVLTF
15	TRBD2	TRBV11-2	-	TRBJ2-3	TGTGCCAGCAGCTTCAGCGGGGGGGCCCCAGATACGCAGTATTTT	CASSFSGGAPDTQYF
15	-	TRBV27	-	TRBJ1-2	TGTGCCAGCAGTTTGGTCTCTGGGTCTAACTATGGCTACACCTTC	CASSLVSGSNYGYTF
13	-	TRBV18	few	TRBJ1-1	TGTGCCAGCCAGGGGACGGCGAACACTGAAGCTTTCTTT	CASQGTANTEAFF
13	-	TRBV5-6	-	TRBJ2-1	TGTGCCAGCAGCTCCGGGACTGACAATGAGCAGTTCTTC	CASSSGTDNEQFF
15	TRBD2	TRBV19	-	TRBJ2-1	TGTGCCACCAGTCCCATTCGGGGGGGTAAGAATGAGCAGTTCTTC	CATSPIRGGKNEQFF
17	TRBD1	TRBV9	once	TRBJ2-1	TGTGCCAGCAGCCCTCGTAGTGACCGGGACAGGGACCCTGAGCAGTTCTTC	CASSPRSDRDRDPEQFF
15	-	TRBV10-3	-	TRBJ2-3	TGTGCCATCAGTGAATCGGTCGACCTCACAGATACGCAGTATTTT	CAISESVDLTDTQYF
13	-	TRBV5-4	-	TRBJ1-1	TGTGCCAGCAGGGGGGAAAGTAACACTGAAGCTTTCTTT	CASRGESNTEAFF
15	-	TRBV5-6	-	TRBJ2-3	TGTGCCAGCAGCCTGACCTTCTCTAGCACAGATACGCAGTATTTT	CASSLTFSSTDTQYF
16	-	TRBV19	-	TRBJ2-5	TGTGCCAGTAGTATCGGAAGTTTTGGGGACGGGGAGACCCAGTACTTC	CASSIGSFGDGETQYF
17	-	TRBV7-9	-	TRBJ2-2	TGTGCCAGCAGCTTATCGGGGCGTGGAGTAAACACCGGGGAGCTGTTTTTT	CASSLSGRGVNTGELFF
12	-	TRBV7-8	-	TRBJ2-1	TGTGCCAGCAGCTTGGGGTACTCGGGGCAGTTCTTC	CASSLGYSGQFF
13	-	TRBV7-6	-	TRBJ2-7	TGTGCCAGCAGTTGGACGGAGGGATACGAGCAGTACTTC	CASSWTEGYEQYF
15	TRBD1	TRBV27	-	TRBJ1-2	TGTGCCAGCAGTTTGGGGAGAGGGGGCGCGGGAGGCTACACCTTC	CASSLGRGGAGGYTF
18	TRBD1	TRBV9	-	TRBJ1-5	TGTGCCAGCAGCGCCCAAACTAGGGGGACAGGGGACAATCAGCCCCAGCATTTT	CASSAQTRGTGDNQPQHF
18	TRBD2	TRBV5-1	-	TRBJ2-7	TGCGCCAGCAGCTTGCTGGACCTAGCGGGAGGGCCCTCAAGGGAGCAGTACTTC	CASSLLDLAGGPSREQYF
15	-	TRBV19	-	TRBJ1-5	TGTGCCAGTAGTCCGGGGGCAGGGTGGGGACAGCCCCAGCATTTT	CASSPGAGWGQPQHF
14	-	TRBV11-2	-	TRBJ1-1	TGTGCCAGCAGCTCCGATGGTATGAACACTGAAGCTTTCTTT	CASSSDGMNTEAFF
16	TRBD2	TRBV15	once	TRBJ2-1	TGTGCCACCAGCAGAGCCGGGACTAGTCTTCGGGGTGAGCAGTTCTTC	CATSRAGTSLRGEQFF
13	TRBD1	TRBV15	-	TRBJ1-2	TGTGCCACCAGCAGAGGCCAACAGGGGTCCTACACCTTC	CATSRGQQGSYTF
12	TRBD1	TRBV6-1	-	TRBJ2-7	TGTGCCAGCAAAAACAGGGGCTACGAGCAGTACTTC	CASKNRGYEQYF
14	-	TRBV6-5	-	TRBJ1-2	TGTGCCAGCAGTTACTCAGCCGGGGCCTATGGCTACACCTTC	CASSYSAGAYGYTF
19	TRBD1	TRBV7-9	once	TRBJ1-3	TGTGCCAGCAGCCCTCGGGACAGGGTGATTACTTTCTCTGGAAACACCATATATTTT	CASSPRDRVITFSGNTIYF
12	-	TRBV5-3	-	TRBJ1-2	TGTGCCAGCAGCTGGGGGAGGGATGGCTACACCTTC	CASSWGRDGYTF
15	TRBD2	TRBV19	-	TRBJ2-1	TGTGCCAGCAGACTAGCGGGACCATCCTACAATGAGCAGTTCTTC	CASRLAGPSYNEQFF
15	-	TRBV27	medium-sized	TRBJ1-5	TGTGCCAGCAGTTTTACGGGGAGGCTTATTCAGCCCCAGCATTTT	CASSFTGRLIQPQHF
15	TRBD1	TRBV5-3	-	TRBJ2-7	TGTGCCAGAAACCCTCCGGGACAGGGAATTGTCGAGCAGTACTTC	CARNPPGQGIVEQYF
19	TRBD1	TRBV5-1	-	TRBJ2-2	TGCGCCAGCAGCTTAACACCAAGACAGGGAGCTTCGAACACCGGGGAGCTGTTTTTT	CASSLTPRQGASNTGELFF
15	-	TRBV14	-	TRBJ1-1	TGTGCCAGCAGCCAGAAGACAGCGATGAACACTGAAGCTTTCTTT	CASSQKTAMNTEAFF
13	-	TRBV7-9	-	TRBJ2-7	TGTGCCAGCAGCTTTTGGCAGTTCGACGAGCAGTACTTC	CASSFWQFDEQYF
13	-	TRBV27	-	TRBJ2-1	TGTGCCAGCAGTTACGGCCTATACAATGAGCAGTTCTTC	CASSYGLYNEQFF
16	-	TRBV4-1	-	TRBJ1-4	TGCGCCAGCAGCCAAGATAGTGGAGCAACTAATGAAAAACTGTTTTTT	CASSQDSGATNEKLFF
18	TRBD2	TRBV7-2	-	TRBJ2-3	TGTGCCAGCAGCTTCACGCTAGCGGGGGGGCTGGGCACAGATACGCAGTATTTT	CASSFTLAGGLGTDTQYF
14	-	TRBV7-3	-	TRBJ2-2	TGTGCCAGCAGTGTGGGACAGAACACCGGGGAGCTGTTTTTT	CASSVGQNTGELFF
16	-	TRBV6-1	-	TRBJ2-5	TGTGCCAGCAGTGAAGCACGGACAGCATTGCAAGAGACCCAGTACTTC	CASSEARTALQETQYF
16	TRBD2	TRBV6-6	-	TRBJ2-5	TGTGCCAGCAGTTACCCTTTAGCGGGAGGTCGAGAGACCCAGTACTTC	CASSYPLAGGRETQYF
14	-	TRBV11-2	-	TRBJ1-3	TGTGCCAGCAGCTTAGCGATCGGTAGCAACACCATATATTTT	CASSLAIGSNTIYF
15	-	TRBV9	-	TRBJ1-3	TGTGCCAGCAGCGTTGGCAGGGAGTCTGGAAACACCATATATTTT	CASSVGRESGNTIYF